This T cell receptor beta chain was recovered during a study of blood T cell repertoires in COVID-19. Overall study: There were acute and convalescent COVID-19 samples, and they came from the United States, Italy and Spain. PBMCs, B-cell-depleted T cells, or T cells were the source of the cDNA or gDNA that made up the material.

In the study's own analysis: Amplifying reference gene primers gave estimates of nucleated cell counts. Generated by immunoSEQ multiplex PCR, the TCRdb table keeps only in-frame clones and is missing some. V, J and clone size were drawn from that table, and D and trimming were deduced from the DNA. The sample consists of 85,000 to 90,000 clones, almost 85% of them appearing once. This CDR3 spans 15 amino acids. Germline lookup yields CDR1 LNHDA and CDR2 SQIVND (reference sequence). Germline trimming cut 6 bases from V and 12 bases from J; bases unmatched to any gene: 17. This clone showed up just a few times.

The rearrangement joins TRBV19 to TRBJ1-2; 9 bases are a match to TRBD1. The TCR was taken from an elderly woman with acute or convalescent COVID-19. Sequences were obtained from peripheral blood. The CDR3 DNA reads TGTGCCAGTAGCATGCCCGGGACAGGGACTATTTCGGACACCTTC. Amino acids: CASSMPGTGTISDTF.